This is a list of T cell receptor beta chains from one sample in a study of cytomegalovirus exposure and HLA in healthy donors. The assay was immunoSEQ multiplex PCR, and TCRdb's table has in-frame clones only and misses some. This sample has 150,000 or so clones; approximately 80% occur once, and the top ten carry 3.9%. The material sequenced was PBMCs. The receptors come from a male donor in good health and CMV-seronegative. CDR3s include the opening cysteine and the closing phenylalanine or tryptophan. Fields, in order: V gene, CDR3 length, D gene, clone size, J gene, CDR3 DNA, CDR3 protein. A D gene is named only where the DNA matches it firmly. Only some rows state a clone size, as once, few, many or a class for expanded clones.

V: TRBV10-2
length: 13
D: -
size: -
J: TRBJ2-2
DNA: TGCGCCAGCGCGGCAGTTGTCACCGGGGAGCTGTTTTTT
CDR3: CASAAVVTGELFF

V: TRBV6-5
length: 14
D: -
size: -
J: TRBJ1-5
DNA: TGTGCCAGCAGTGAAGGGGGTGTACGGCAGCCCCAGCATTTT
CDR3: CASSEGGVRQPQHF

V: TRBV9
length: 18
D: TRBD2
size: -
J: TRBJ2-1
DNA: TGTGCCAGCAGCGTCGGGACTAGCGGGTTGGGGGGGTACAATGAGCAGTTCTTC
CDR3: CASSVGTSGLGGYNEQFF

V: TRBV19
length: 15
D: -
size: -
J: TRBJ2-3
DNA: TGTGCCAGTAGTTCGACTCCGGGAAGCACAGATACGCAGTATTTT
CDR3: CASSSTPGSTDTQYF

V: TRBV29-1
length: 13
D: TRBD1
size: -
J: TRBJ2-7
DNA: TGCAGCGTTGAAGGTAGTCGACAGGGTAAGCAGTACTTC
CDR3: CSVEGSRQGKQYF

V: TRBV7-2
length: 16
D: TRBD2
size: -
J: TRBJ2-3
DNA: TGTGCCAGCAGCCCCGGGACTAGCGATCGCACAGATACGCAGTATTTT
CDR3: CASSPGTSDRTDTQYF

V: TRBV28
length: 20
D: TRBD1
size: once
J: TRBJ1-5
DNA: TGTGCCAGCAGAAACATCCCAGGGACAGGGGGCCGCAATAGCAATCAGCCCCAGCATTTT
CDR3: CASRNIPGTGGRNSNQPQHF

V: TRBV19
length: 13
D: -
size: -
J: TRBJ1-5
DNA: TGTGCCAGTAGTATAGTGGCCGCTCAGCCCCAGCATTTT
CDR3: CASSIVAAQPQHF

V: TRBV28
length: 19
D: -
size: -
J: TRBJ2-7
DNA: TGTGCCAGCAGTTTAGGGGGACTCAACGTAATATTGCGCTCCTACGAGCAGTACTTC
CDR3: CASSLGGLNVILRSYEQYF

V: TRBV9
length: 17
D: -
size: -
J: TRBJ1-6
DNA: TGTGCCAGCAGCGTAAGACCTGGGGGCGCTTATAATTCACCCCTCCACTTT
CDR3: CASSVRPGGAYNSPLHF

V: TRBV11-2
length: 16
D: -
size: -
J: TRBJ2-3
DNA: TGTGCCAGCAGGGAGATGGGTGACGGGATTACAGATACGCAGTATTTT
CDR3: CASREMGDGITDTQYF

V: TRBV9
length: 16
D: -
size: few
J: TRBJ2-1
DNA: TGTGCCAGCAGCGTAGTGTCAGGTGGGTCCTACAATGAGCAGTTCTTC
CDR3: CASSVVSGGSYNEQFF

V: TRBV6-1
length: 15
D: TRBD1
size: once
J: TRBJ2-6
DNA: TGTGCCAGCCGGACAGGGGGAAGTGGGGCCAACGTCCTGACTTTC
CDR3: CASRTGGSGANVLTF

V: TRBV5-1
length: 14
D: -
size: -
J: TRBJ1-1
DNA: TGCGCCAGCAGCTTGACAGGACAGTACTCTGAAGCTTTCTTT
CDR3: CASSLTGQYSEAFF

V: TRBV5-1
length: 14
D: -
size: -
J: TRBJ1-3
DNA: TGCGCCAGCAGCTTGGTTGCAGGGGCGAACACCATATATTTT
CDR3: CASSLVAGANTIYF

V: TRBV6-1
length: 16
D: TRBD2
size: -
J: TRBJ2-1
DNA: TGTGCCAGCAGTGAACTAGCGGGAGGAGAGACCAATGAGCAGTTCTTC
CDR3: CASSELAGGETNEQFF

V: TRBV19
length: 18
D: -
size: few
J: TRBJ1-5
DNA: TGTGCCAGTAGTCCAGAGGGGGGGCCCTTTGGAAGCAATCAGCCCCAGCATTTT
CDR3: CASSPEGGPFGSNQPQHF

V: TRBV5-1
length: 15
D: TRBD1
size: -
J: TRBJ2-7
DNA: TGCGCCAGCAGCTTTAATAGGACAGGAGTCTACGAGCAGTACTTC
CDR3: CASSFNRTGVYEQYF

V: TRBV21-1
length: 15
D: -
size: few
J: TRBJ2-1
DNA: TGTGCCAGCAGCAAACCCCCAGGGGCCTACAATGAGCAGTTCTTC
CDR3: CASSKPPGAYNEQFF

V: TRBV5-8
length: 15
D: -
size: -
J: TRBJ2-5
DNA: TGTGCCACTCTGACTGAAACAGGGTCCGGGGAGACCCAGTACTTC
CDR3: CATLTETGSGETQYF

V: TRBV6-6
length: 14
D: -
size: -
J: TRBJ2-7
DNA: TGTGCCAGCAGTTACTCAGGGCTAGCTTACGAGCAGTACTTC
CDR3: CASSYSGLAYEQYF

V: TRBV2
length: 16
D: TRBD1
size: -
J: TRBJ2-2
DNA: TGTGCCAGCAGTGGTATGGGACAGAGGAACACCGGGGAGCTGTTTTTT
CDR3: CASSGMGQRNTGELFF

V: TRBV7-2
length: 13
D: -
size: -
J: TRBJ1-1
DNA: TGTGCCAGCAGCTCCTTTATGAACACTGAAGCTTTCTTT
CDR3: CASSSFMNTEAFF

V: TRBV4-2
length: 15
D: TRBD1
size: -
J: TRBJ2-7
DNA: TGTGCCAGCAGCCAAGCCGGGACAGGGAGCTACGAGCAGTACTTC
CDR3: CASSQAGTGSYEQYF

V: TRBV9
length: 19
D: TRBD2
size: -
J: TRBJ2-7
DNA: TGTGCCAGCAGCGTAGTGGCTAGCGGGAGAAAGGAAGGGTCCTACGAGCAGTACTTC
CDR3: CASSVVASGRKEGSYEQYF

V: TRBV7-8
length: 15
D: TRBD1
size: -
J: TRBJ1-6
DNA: TGTGCCAGCAGCTGGAGGGACAGGGATAATTCACCCCTCCACTTT
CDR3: CASSWRDRDNSPLHF

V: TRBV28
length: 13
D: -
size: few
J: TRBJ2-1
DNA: TGTGCCAGCAGTTACGTTTCGGACAATGAGCAGTTCTTC
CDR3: CASSYVSDNEQFF

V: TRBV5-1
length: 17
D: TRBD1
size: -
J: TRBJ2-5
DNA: TGCGCCAGCAGCTATGTGGGACAGGGACAACACCAAGAGACCCAGTACTTC
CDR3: CASSYVGQGQHQETQYF

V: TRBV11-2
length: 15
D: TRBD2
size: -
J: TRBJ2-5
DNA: TGTGCCAGCAGCTTAACAGCGGGGCTTGGAGAGACCCAGTACTTC
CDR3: CASSLTAGLGETQYF